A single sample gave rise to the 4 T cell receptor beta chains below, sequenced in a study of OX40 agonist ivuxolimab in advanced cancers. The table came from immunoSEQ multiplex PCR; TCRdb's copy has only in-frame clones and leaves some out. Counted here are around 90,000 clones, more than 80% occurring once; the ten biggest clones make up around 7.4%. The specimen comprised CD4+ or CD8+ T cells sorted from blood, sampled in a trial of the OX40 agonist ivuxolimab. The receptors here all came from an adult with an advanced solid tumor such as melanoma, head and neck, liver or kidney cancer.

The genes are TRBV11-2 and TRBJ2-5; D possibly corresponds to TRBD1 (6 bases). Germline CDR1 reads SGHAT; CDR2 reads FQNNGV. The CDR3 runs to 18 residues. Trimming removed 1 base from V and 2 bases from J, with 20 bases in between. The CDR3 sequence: CASSLGYGWATGQETQYF. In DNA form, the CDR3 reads TGTGCCAGCAGCTTAGGTTATGGTTGGGCTACAGGGCAAGAGACCCAGTACTTC.

For the CDR3, the DNA is TGTGCCAGCTCTGAAGACAGGGTCCTTAATGAAAAACTGTTTTTT. Translation: CASSEDRVLNEKLFF. The chain carries TRBV18 and TRBJ1-4; 7 positions match TRBD1. Germline CDR1 and CDR2: KGHSH and LQKENI. This CDR3 has 15 amino acids. Losses at the gene ends were 6 bases for V and 4 bases for J; bases not matched to a gene: 8.

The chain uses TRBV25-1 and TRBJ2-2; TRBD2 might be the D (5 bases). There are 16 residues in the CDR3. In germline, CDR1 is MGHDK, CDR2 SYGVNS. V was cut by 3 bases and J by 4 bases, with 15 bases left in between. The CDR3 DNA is TGTGCCAGCAGTGATCTGAGGCAGAGCGGCACCGGGGAGCTGTTTTTT. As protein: CASSDLRQSGTGELFF.

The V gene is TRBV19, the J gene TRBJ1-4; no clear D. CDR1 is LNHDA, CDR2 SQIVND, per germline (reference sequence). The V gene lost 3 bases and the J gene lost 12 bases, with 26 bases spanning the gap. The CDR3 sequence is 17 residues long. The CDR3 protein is CASSIGTGSGLGAELFF. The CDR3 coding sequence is TGTGCCAGTAGTATCGGCACCGGCTCCGGACTAGGTGCTGAACTGTTTTTT.